This TCR beta chain was recovered during a study of OX40 agonist ivuxolimab in advanced cancers. Overall study context: At 82.7% male, the cohort had a mean age of 60 years, ranging from about 23 to 79.

TCRdb's copy holds only in-frame clones and misses some; the assay was immunoSEQ multiplex PCR. The table records about 55,000 clones, 70% to 80% of them present only once. Germline CDR1 SGHRS, CDR2 YFSETQ. Trimming took 1 base from V and 1 from J; bases not matched to a gene: 4. The CDR3 runs 16 residues. About this clone itself: As yet, its antigen is unknown.

General study points: Expanded clones were, on average, more numerous in CD8+ T cells than in CD4+.

This receptor was obtained from an adult with an advanced solid tumor such as melanoma, head and neck, liver or kidney cancer. The sequencing used CD4+ or CD8+ T cells sorted from blood, collected in a trial of the OX40 agonist ivuxolimab. The V gene is TRBV5-1, the J gene TRBJ2-5; 10 bases match TRBD2. CDR3 in amino acids: CASSLRTSGAQETQYF. The CDR3 DNA sequence: TGCGCCAGCAGCTTGAGAACTAGCGGGGCCCAAGAGACCCAGTACTTC. The variable domain in full, completed from reference TRBV5-1 and TRBJ2-5, reads KAGVTQTPRYLIKTRGQQVTLSCSPISGHRSVSWYQQTPGQGLQFLFEYFSETQRNKGNFPGRFSGRQFSNSRSEMNVSTLELGDSALYLCASSLRTSGAQETQYFGPGTRLLVL.